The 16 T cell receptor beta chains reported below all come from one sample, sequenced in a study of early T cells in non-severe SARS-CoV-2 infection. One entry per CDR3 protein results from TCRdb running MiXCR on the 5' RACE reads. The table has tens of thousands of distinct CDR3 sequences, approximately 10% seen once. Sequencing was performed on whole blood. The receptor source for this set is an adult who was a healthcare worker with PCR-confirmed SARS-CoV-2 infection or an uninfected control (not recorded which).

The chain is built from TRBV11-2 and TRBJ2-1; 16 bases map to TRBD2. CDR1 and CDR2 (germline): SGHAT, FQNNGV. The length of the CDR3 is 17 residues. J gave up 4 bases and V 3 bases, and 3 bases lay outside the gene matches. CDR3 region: CASSFGTSGGAYNEQFF. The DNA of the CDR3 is TGTGCCAGCAGCTTCGGGACTAGCGGGGGGGCTTACAATGAGCAGTTCTTC. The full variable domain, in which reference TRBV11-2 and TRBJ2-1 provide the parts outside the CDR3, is EAGVAQSPRYKIIEKRQSVAFWCNPISGHATLYWYQQILGQGPKLLIQFQNNGVVDDSQLPKDRFSAERLKGVDSTLKIQPAKLEDSAVYLCASSFGTSGGAYNEQFFGPGTRLTVL.

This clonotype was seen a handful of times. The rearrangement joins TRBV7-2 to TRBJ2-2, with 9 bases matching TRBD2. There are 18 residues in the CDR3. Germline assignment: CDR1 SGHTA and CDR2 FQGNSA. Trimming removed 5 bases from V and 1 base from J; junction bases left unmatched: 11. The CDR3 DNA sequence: TGTGCCAGCAGCCCCCGAGGTAGCGGGAGTGGGAACACCGGGGAGCTGTTTTTT. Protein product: CASSPRGSGSGNTGELFF.

CDR3 region: CSGRAAADTQYF. In DNA, the CDR3 is TGCAGCGGGAGGGCGGCTGCAGATACGCAGTATTTT. This sequence joins TRBV29-1 and TRBJ2-3; a possible D gene is TRBD2 (6 bases). V was clipped by 7 bases and J by 4 bases, with 12 bases between them. CDR3 length: 12 residues. Germline CDR1 and CDR2: SQVTM and ANQGSEA.

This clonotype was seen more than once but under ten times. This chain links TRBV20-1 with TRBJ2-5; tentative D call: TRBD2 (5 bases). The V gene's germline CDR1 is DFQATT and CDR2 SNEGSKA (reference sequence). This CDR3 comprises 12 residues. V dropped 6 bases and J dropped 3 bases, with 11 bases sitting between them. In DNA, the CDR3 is TGCAGTGCCAAACTAGGGAAAGAGACCCAGTACTTC. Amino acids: CSAKLGKETQYF.

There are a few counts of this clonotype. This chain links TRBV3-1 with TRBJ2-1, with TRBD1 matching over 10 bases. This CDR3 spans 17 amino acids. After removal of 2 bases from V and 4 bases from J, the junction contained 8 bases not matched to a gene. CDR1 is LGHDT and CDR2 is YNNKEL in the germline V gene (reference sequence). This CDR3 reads CASSQTPTGGLYNEQFF. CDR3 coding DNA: TGTGCCAGCAGCCAAACCCCGACAGGGGGCTTGTACAATGAGCAGTTCTTC.

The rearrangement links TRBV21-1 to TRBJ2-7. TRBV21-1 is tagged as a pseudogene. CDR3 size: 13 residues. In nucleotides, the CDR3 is TGTGCCAGCAGCAAAGGACGGGTTTACGAGCAGTACTTC. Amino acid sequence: CASSKGRVYEQYF.

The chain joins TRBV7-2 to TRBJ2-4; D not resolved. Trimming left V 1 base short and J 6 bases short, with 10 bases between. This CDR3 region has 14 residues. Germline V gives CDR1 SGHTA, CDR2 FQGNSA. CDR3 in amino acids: CASSLGGATNIQYF. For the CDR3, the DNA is TGTGCCAGCAGCTTAGGGGGTGCGACAAACATTCAGTACTTC.

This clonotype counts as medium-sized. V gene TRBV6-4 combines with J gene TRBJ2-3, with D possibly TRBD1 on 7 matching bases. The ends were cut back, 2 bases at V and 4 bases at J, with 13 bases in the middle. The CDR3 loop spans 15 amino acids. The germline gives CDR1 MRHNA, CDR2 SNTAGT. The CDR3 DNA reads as TGTGCCAGCAGTGACAGCCAGGGGGGTGCAGATACGCAGTATTTT. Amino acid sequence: CASSDSQGGADTQYF.

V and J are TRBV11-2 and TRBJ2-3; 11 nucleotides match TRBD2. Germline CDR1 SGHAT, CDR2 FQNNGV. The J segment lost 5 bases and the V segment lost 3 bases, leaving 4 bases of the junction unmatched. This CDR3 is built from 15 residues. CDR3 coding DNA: TGTGCCAGCAGCTTTAGTACTAGCGGGAGAGATACGCAGTATTTT. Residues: CASSFSTSGRDTQYF.

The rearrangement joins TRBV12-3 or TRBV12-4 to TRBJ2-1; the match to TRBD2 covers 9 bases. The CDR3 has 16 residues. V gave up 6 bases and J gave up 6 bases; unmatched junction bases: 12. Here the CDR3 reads CASSNIAGEFFNEQFF. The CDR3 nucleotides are TGTGCCAGCAGCAACATAGCGGGAGAGTTCTTCAATGAGCAGTTCTTC.

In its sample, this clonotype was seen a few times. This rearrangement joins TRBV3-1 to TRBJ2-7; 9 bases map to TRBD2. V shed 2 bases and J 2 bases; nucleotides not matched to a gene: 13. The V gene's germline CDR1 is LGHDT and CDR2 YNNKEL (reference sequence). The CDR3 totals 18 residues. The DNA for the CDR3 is TGTGCCAGCAGCCAATTTGAGGGGCTAGCGGGGTCCCCCTACGAGCAGTACTTC. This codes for CASSQFEGLAGSPYEQYF.

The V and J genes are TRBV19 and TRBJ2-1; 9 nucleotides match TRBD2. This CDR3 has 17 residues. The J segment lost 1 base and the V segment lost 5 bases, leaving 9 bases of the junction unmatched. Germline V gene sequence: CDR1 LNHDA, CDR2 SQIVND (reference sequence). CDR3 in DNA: TGTGCCAGTAGTCTACTAGCGGGTACAGAATCCTACAATGAGCAGTTCTTC. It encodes CASSLLAGTESYNEQFF.

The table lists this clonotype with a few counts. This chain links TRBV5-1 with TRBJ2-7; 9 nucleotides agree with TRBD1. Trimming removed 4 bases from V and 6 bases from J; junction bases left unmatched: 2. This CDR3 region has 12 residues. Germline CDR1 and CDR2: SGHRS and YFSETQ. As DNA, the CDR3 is TGCGCCAGCAGCCTGACAGGGGGCGAGCAGTACTTC. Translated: CASSLTGGEQYF.

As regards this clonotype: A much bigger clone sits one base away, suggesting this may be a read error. The chain's CDR3 is CGISERGTSGLGIETQYF. DNA of the CDR3: TGTGGCATCAGTGAGCGCGGGACTAGCGGGCTTGGTATAGAGACCCAGTACTTC. The rearrangement links TRBV10-3 to TRBJ2-5; 12 nucleotides align to TRBD2. This CDR3 has 18 amino acids. Germline-derived CDR1 and CDR2 are ENHRY and SYGVKD.

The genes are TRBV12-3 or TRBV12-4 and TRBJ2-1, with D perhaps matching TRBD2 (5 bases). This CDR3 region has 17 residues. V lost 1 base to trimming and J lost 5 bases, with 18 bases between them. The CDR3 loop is CASSLDHRPSRNNEQFF. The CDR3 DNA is TGTGCCAGCAGTTTAGACCATAGGCCTAGCAGAAACAATGAGCAGTTCTTC.

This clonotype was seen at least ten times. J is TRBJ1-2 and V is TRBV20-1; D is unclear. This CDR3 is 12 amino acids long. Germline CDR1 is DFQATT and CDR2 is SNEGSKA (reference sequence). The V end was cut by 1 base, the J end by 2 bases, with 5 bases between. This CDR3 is CSARGRNYGYTF. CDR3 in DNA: TGCAGTGCTAGAGGACGGAACTATGGCTACACCTTC.